This passage covers 24 T cell receptor beta chains from one sample sequenced in a study of cytomegalovirus exposure and HLA in healthy donors. PCR employed 60 Vbeta and 13 Jbeta primers. Clones were sequenced by immunoSEQ multiplex PCR, and TCRdb holds only the in-frame ones, with some missing. The sample has 150,000 to 200,000 clones, around 85% seen once. The sample taken for sequencing was PBMCs. The source of these receptors is a woman in her fifties or sixties in good health and CMV-seronegative.

The chain recombines TRBV19 with TRBJ2-2, with 8 bases fitting TRBD1. Unmatched junction bases numbered 3, after V lost 9 bases and J lost 0 bases. This CDR3 comprises 14 residues. The germline V gene encodes CDR1 LNHDA and CDR2 SQIVND (reference sequence). The CDR3 here is CASKTGANTGELFF. Written as DNA, the CDR3 is TGTGCCAGCAAGACAGGGGCGAACACCGGGGAGCTGTTTTTT.

The chain has TRBV5-1 and TRBJ2-4; D call uncertain. The germline gives CDR1 SGHRS, CDR2 YFSETQ. This CDR3 has 16 amino acids. V lost 3 bases and J lost 0, with 13 bases in between. DNA for the CDR3: TGCGCCAGCAGCTCACAGCTCACCTTAGCCAAAAACATTCAGTACTTC. Translated, it gives CASSSQLTLAKNIQYF.

The chain links TRBV28 to TRBJ2-5, with D possibly matching TRBD1 (5 bases). The CDR3 is made up of 13 amino acids. Germline V gives CDR1 MDHEN, CDR2 SYDVKM. V was trimmed by 3 bases and J by 5 bases, leaving 10 bases between them. CDR3 sequence reads: CASSLAGWETQYF. In DNA form, the CDR3 reads TGTGCCAGCAGTTTGGCAGGGTGGGAGACCCAGTACTTC.

The chain carries TRBV7-7 and TRBJ2-1; D is possibly TRBD1 (5 bases). The ends were cut back, 5 bases at V and 4 bases at J, with 12 bases in the middle. CDR3 length: 14 residues. CDR1 and CDR2 from the germline V gene are SSHAT and FNYEAQ (reference sequence). CDR3 in amino acids: CASSPTGRYNEQFF. The CDR3 DNA reads TGTGCCAGCAGCCCCACAGGCAGATACAATGAGCAGTTCTTC.

The sample holds one count of this clone. This chain connects TRBV29-1 to TRBJ2-7; 8 nucleotides align to TRBD1. The V segment lost 4 bases and the J segment 6 bases; nucleotides outside the gene matches: 11. This CDR3 contains 14 residues. CDR1 SQVTM and CDR2 ANQGSEA come from the germline V gene. The CDR3, as DNA: TGCAGCGTTGTTTCCCGGGACAGGTTTCTCGAGCAGTACTTC. Its protein product is CSVVSRDRFLEQYF.

The genes are TRBV5-6 and TRBJ2-7; 15 nucleotides agree with TRBD2. Germline assignment: CDR1 SGHDT and CDR2 YYEEEE. V was clipped by 5 bases and J by 9 bases; unmatched bases: 9. CDR3 length: 15 residues. For the CDR3, the DNA is TGTGCCAGCAGTACAGGGACTAGCGGGAGGTGGGCGCAGTACTTC. Its translation is CASSTGTSGRWAQYF.

The V call is TRBV19, the J call TRBJ2-7, with a weak D call TRBD1 (6 bases). The CDR3 runs 15 residues. CDR1 LNHDA and CDR2 SQIVND come from the germline V gene (reference sequence). V was shortened by 4 bases and J by 0 bases, with 13 bases between the two germline ends. Written as DNA, the CDR3 is TGTGCCAGTAGTACCCCTGACAGGCCCTCCTACGAGCAGTACTTC. Translated, it gives CASSTPDRPSYEQYF.

Concerning this clone: One end of the junction varies from germline; a read error may be responsible. V and J are TRBV7-9 and TRBJ2-2; possibly TRBD1 for D (6 bases). The CDR3 is 14 amino acids. CDR1 SEHNR and CDR2 FQNEAQ come from the germline V gene (reference sequence). The CDR3 DNA is TGTTCCAGCTCACAGGGTGAGACCACCGGGGAGCTGTTTTTT. As protein: CSSSQGETTGELFF.

The chain recombines TRBV19 with TRBJ2-1, with 13 bases that match TRBD2. V was clipped by 5 bases and J by 10 bases; unmatched bases: 8. Germline loops: CDR1 LNHDA, CDR2 SQIVND (reference sequence). CDR3 length: 15 residues. CDR3 bases: TGTGCCAGTAGTCCCCCGGGACTAGCGGGGACAGAGCAGTTCTTC. Its translation is CASSPPGLAGTEQFF. The whole variable domain, filled in from reference TRBV19 and TRBJ2-1, reads DGGITQSPKYLFRKEGQNVTLSCEQNLNHDAMYWYRQDPGQGLRLIYYSQIVNDFQKGDIAEGYSVSREKKESFPLTVTSAQKNPTAFYLCASSPPGLAGTEQFFGPGTRLTVL.

V usage is TRBV5-5 and J usage is TRBJ1-5; D is possibly TRBD1 (5 bases). Between the trimmed V and J ends, which lost 3 bases and 0 bases, there was a span of 13 bases. Germline assignment: CDR1 SGHKS and CDR2 YYEKEE (reference sequence). This CDR3 is built from 16 residues. CDR3 DNA sequence: TGTGCCAGCAGCTATGACAGTTTATATAGCAATCAGCCCCAGCATTTT. Amino acids: CASSYDSLYSNQPQHF.

This chain connects TRBV29-1 to TRBJ1-3; TRBD1 matches 7 bases. CDR3 length: 14 amino acids. The germline CDR1 and CDR2 sequences are SQVTM and ANQGSEA. J lost 0 bases, V lost 4 bases, and 3 bases had no gene match. CDR3 loop: CSVVRTGSGNTIYF. CDR3 DNA: TGCAGCGTTGTACGGACAGGCTCTGGAAACACCATATATTTT.

The chain combines TRBV10-3 with TRBJ2-2; 11 nucleotides line up with TRBD2. CDR1 ENHRY and CDR2 SYGVKD come from the germline V gene. V gave up 6 bases and J gave up 1 base; unmatched junction bases: 1. This CDR3 is built from 15 residues. The CDR3 is CAIRGTSGNTGELFF. CDR3 nucleotides: TGTGCCATCAGAGGGACTAGCGGGAACACCGGGGAGCTGTTTTTT.

The chain links TRBV28 to TRBJ1-3; a weak D match, TRBD1 (5 bases). The V gene lost 1 base and the J gene lost 1 base, with 8 bases spanning the gap. CDR3 length: 15 amino acids. Looked up from germline, CDR1 is MDHEN and CDR2 is SYDVKM. The CDR3 nucleotides are TGTGCCAGCAGTTTATTTAGGGGATCTGGAAACACCATATATTTT. The encoded protein is CASSLFRGSGNTIYF.

The rearrangement uses TRBV30 and TRBJ2-3; no clear D gene. Germline V gene data show CDR1 as GTSNPN and CDR2 as SVGIG (reference sequence). V lost 1 base to trimming and J lost 2 bases, with 7 bases between them. CDR3 length: 13 residues. This CDR3 is CAWSGVFTDTQYF. The CDR3 DNA reads TGTGCCTGGAGTGGAGTCTTCACAGATACGCAGTATTTT.

The rearrangement links TRBV14 to TRBJ2-5; D gene uncertain. The V end was cut by 4 bases, the J end by 7 bases, with 10 bases between. The germline CDR1 and CDR2 sequences are SGHDN and FVKESK. The CDR3 runs to 12 residues. The CDR3 DNA is TGTGCCAGCAGCCCCTTACGCGGGACCCAGTACTTC. Amino acid sequence: CASSPLRGTQYF.

As regards this clone: One junction end does not reproduce the germline sequence, and a read error may be involved. The V call is TRBV10-3, the J call TRBJ2-3; unclear D gene. Germline values: CDR1 ENHRY, CDR2 SYGVKD. The CDR3 consists of 11 residues. The CDR3 loop is CATSEADTQYF. DNA of the CDR3: TGTGCCACCAGTGAGGCGGATACGCAGTATTTT.

The chain couples TRBV12-2 to TRBJ2-7; the listed D gene, TRBD1, was not tested against the DNA. TRBV12-2 is listed as a pseudogene. The CDR3 is made up of 16 amino acids. The CDR3 DNA reads TGTGCAAGTCGCTTAGCGCATAGACTATGGGGGCGCGAGCAGTACTTC. Its translation is CASRLAHRLWGREQYF.

V and J are TRBV10-3 and TRBJ2-1, with TRBD2 matching 12 bases. Germline trimming cut 4 bases from V and 10 bases from J; bases unmatched to any gene: 5. This CDR3 has 14 residues. Germline V gives CDR1 ENHRY, CDR2 SYGVKD. CDR3 loop: CAISVGLAGSEQFF. The CDR3, as DNA: TGTGCCATCAGTGTGGGACTAGCGGGTTCCGAGCAGTTCTTC.

J is TRBJ1-2 and V is TRBV15, with D tentatively TRBD1 (5 bases). CDR1 and CDR2 from the germline V gene are LNHNV and YYDKDF (reference sequence). The CDR3 spans 15 residues. Trimming removed 4 bases at V and 8 bases at J, with 20 bases between. The CDR3, as DNA: TGTGCCACCAGCATAACCGCACATGGAGGGGAAGGCTACACCTTC. Encoded protein: CATSITAHGGEGYTF.

The rearrangement uses TRBV27 and TRBJ2-3, with a weak D call TRBD2 (6 bases). The CDR3 has 15 amino acids. Germline lookup yields CDR1 MNHEY and CDR2 SMNVEV (reference sequence). Trimming shortened V by 7 bases and J by 3 bases, and 17 bases separated the two germline ends. This CDR3 reads CASTFLGGETDTQYF. CDR3 nucleotides: TGTGCCAGCACCTTCCTGGGCGGGGAGACAGATACGCAGTATTTT.

This sequence joins TRBV10-3 and TRBJ2-5; 12 positions match TRBD1. CDR3 length: 15 residues. Germline trimming cut 4 bases from V and 5 bases from J; bases unmatched to any gene: 5. Germline assignment: CDR1 ENHRY and CDR2 SYGVKD. CDR3 sequence (DNA): TGTGCCATCAGTGTCGGGACAGGGGGCCTGGAGACCCAGTACTTC. It translates to CAISVGTGGLETQYF.

V usage is TRBV19 and J usage is TRBJ2-1; D is unclear. This CDR3 spans 14 amino acids. V was shortened by 2 bases and J by 7 bases, with 12 bases between the two germline ends. Looked up from germline, CDR1 is LNHDA and CDR2 is SQIVND (reference sequence). The chain's CDR3 is CASSISVGLNEQFF. The CDR3, as DNA: TGTGCCAGTAGTATAAGCGTTGGGTTAAATGAGCAGTTCTTC. Variable domain in full (rest from reference TRBV19 and TRBJ2-1): DGGITQSPKYLFRKEGQNVTLSCEQNLNHDAMYWYRQDPGQGLRLIYYSQIVNDFQKGDIAEGYSVSREKKESFPLTVTSAQKNPTAFYLCASSISVGLNEQFFGPGTRLTVL.

This chain connects TRBV4-1 to TRBJ2-7, with 11 bases lining up with TRBD2. The length of the CDR3 is 14 residues. The trim removed 0 bases at V and 7 bases at J, leaving 2 bases unmatched. Germline-derived CDR1 and CDR2 are MGHRA and YSYEKL. CDR3 protein: CASSQDRLAGEQYF. In nucleotides, the CDR3 is TGCGCCAGCAGCCAAGATCGACTAGCGGGAGAGCAGTACTTC.

V gene TRBV19 combines with J gene TRBJ2-7, with TRBD2 matching over 12 bases. This CDR3 has 15 residues. Looked up from germline, CDR1 is LNHDA and CDR2 is SQIVND (reference sequence). The ends lost 3 bases at V and 4 bases at J; junction bases unmatched: 4. This CDR3 reads CASSMRTSGIYEQYF. The CDR3 DNA reads as TGTGCCAGTAGTATGAGGACTAGCGGGATATACGAGCAGTACTTC.